This TCR beta chain was captured by sequencing in a study of cytomegalovirus exposure and HLA in healthy donors. Overall study results and limits: Most TCR sequences were uncommon, yet certain public TCRs appeared in many donors.

PCR used 60 Vbeta primers and 13 Jbeta primers. Measured with immunoSEQ multiplex PCR; TCRdb has only the in-frame clones, and not every one. The table has some 110,000 clones, approximately 70% seen once. This CDR3 region has 14 residues. Per the germline V gene, CDR1 is KGHSH and CDR2 is LQKENI. Trimming removed 3 bases from V and 5 bases from J, with 11 bases in between. A single count supports this clone. What it recognizes is unknown. The source material was PBMCs. The receptor comes from a man in his thirties or forties in good health and CMV-seropositive. J is TRBJ1-5 and V is TRBV18; a weak D match, TRBD1 (5 bases). The DNA of the CDR3 is TGTGCCAGCTCACCCGCTGGAGGGGATCAGCCCCAGCATTTT. Encoded protein: CASSPAGGDQPQHF.